This T cell receptor beta chain is drawn from a study of PD-1 blockade in mismatch repair-deficient tumors. V was cut by 2 bases and J by 2 bases, with 21 bases left in between. There are 18 residues in the CDR3. Germline CDR1 and CDR2: SGHTA and FQGNSA. Sequenced by immunoSEQ multiplex PCR; TCRdb stores in-frame clones only, minus some. Here the sample spans 85,000 to 130,000 clones, approximately 83% being singletons. This sequence joins TRBV7-2 and TRBJ1-1, with D perhaps TRBD1 (5 bases). This clonotype originated in an adult with mismatch repair-deficient cancer. The sequencing used peripheral blood, collected less than 37 weeks after starting pembrolizumab. CDR3 loop: CASSLNYMRGRANTEAFF. The CDR3 DNA sequence: TGTGCCAGCAGCTTAAATTATATGAGGGGTCGCGCCAACACTGAAGCTTTCTTT.